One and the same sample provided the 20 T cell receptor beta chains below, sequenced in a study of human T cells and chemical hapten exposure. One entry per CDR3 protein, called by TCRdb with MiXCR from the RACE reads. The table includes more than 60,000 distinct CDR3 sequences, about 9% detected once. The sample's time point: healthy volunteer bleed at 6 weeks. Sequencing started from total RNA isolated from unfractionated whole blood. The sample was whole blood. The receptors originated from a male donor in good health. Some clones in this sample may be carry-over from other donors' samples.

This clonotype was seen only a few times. The CDR3 spells CAVPGEAGAPQYF. Here the CDR3 DNA reads TGTGCCGTCCCGGGGGAAGCGGGAGCCCCCCAGTACTTC. This rearrangement joins TRBV7-7 to TRBJ2-5; 8 positions match TRBD2. The CDR3 loop spans 13 amino acids. Germline values: CDR1 SSHAT, CDR2 FNYEAQ (reference sequence). J lost 9 bases, V lost 11 bases, and 14 bases had no gene match.

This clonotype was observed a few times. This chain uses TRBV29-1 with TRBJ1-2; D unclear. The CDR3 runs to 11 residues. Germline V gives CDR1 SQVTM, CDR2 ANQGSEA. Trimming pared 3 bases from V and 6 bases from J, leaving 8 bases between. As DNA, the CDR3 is TGCAGCGTTGACCGGGGAAATGGCTACACCTTC. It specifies CSVDRGNGYTF.

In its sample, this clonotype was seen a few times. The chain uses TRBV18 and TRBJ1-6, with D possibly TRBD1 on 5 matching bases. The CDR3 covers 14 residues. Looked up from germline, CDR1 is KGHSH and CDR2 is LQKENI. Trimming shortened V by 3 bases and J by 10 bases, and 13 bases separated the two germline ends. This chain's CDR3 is CASSPPQGNSPLHF. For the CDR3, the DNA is TGTGCCAGCTCACCTCCTCAGGGAAACTCACCCCTCCACTTT. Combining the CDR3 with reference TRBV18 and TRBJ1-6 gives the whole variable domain NAGVMQNPRHLVRRRGQEARLRCSPMKGHSHVYWYRQLPEEGLKFMVYLQKENIIDESGMPKERFSAEFPKEGPSILRIQQVVRGDSAAYFCASSPPQGNSPLHFGNGTRLTVT.

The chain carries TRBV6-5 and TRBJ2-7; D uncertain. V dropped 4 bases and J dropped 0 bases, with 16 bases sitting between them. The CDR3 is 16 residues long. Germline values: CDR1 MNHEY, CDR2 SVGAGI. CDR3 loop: CASSSRSLGSSYEQYF. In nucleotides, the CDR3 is TGTGCCAGCAGTTCCCGGTCTCTGGGCAGCTCCTACGAGCAGTACTTC.

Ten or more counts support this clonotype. The CDR3 sequence is CASSQESGGPMNSPLHF. CDR3 nucleotides: TGCGCCAGCAGCCAAGAGAGTGGGGGGCCGATGAATTCACCCCTCCACTTT. The J gene is TRBJ1-6, the V gene TRBV4-1; perhaps TRBD1 as D (6 bases). The V and J ends lost 0 bases and 7 bases respectively, with 16 bases between them. This CDR3 is 17 amino acids long. Looked up from germline, CDR1 is MGHRA and CDR2 is YSYEKL.

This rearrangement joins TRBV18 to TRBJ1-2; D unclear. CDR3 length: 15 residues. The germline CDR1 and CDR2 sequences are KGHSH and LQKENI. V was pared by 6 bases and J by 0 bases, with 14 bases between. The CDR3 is CASSYQEAANYGYTF. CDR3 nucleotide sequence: TGTGCCAGCTCTTACCAGGAAGCCGCTAACTATGGCTACACCTTC. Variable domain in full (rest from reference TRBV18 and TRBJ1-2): NAGVMQNPRHLVRRRGQEARLRCSPMKGHSHVYWYRQLPEEGLKFMVYLQKENIIDESGMPKERFSAEFPKEGPSILRIQQVVRGDSAAYFCASSYQEAANYGYTFGSGTRLTVV.

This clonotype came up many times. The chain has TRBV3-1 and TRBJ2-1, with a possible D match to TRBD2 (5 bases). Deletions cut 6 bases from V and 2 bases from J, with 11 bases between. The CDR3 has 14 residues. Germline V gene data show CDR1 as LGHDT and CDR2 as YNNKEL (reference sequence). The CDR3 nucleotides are TGTGCCAGCAGGGACTCGGCACCCTACAATGAGCAGTTCTTC. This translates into CASRDSAPYNEQFF.

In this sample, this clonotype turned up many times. CDR3: CASSSPATGTYEQYF. CDR3 nucleotide sequence: TGTGCCAGCAGCTCCCCAGCTACAGGGACCTACGAGCAGTACTTC. The chain is built from TRBV28 and TRBJ2-7; possibly TRBD1 for D (6 bases). Germline V gene sequence: CDR1 MDHEN, CDR2 SYDVKM. V lost 6 bases, J lost 2 bases, and 17 bases lay in between. This CDR3 contains 15 residues.

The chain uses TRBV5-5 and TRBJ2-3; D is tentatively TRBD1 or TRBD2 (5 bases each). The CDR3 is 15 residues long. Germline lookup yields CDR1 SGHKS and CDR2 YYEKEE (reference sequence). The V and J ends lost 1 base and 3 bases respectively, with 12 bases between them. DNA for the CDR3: TGTGCCAGCAGCTTGAGGGGCAGGGAGACAGATACGCAGTATTTT. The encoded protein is CASSLRGRETDTQYF.

The CDR3 here is CASSPPTGYNEKLFF. CDR3 nucleotide sequence: TGTGCCAGCAGCCCACCGACAGGATATAATGAAAAACTGTTTTTT. The V and J genes are TRBV7-9 and TRBJ1-4, with TRBD1 as a possible D gene (6 bases). Between the trimmed V and J ends, which lost 5 bases and 4 bases, there was a span of 14 bases. There are 15 residues in the CDR3. Germline CDR1 SEHNR, CDR2 FQNEAQ (reference sequence).

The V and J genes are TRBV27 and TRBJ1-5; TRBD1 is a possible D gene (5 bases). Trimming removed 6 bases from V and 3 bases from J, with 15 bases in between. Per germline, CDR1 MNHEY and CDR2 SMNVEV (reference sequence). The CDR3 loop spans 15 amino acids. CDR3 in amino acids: CASSLDSGYNQPQHF. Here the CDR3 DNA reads TGTGCCAGCAGCTTAGACAGCGGCTACAATCAGCCCCAGCATTTT.

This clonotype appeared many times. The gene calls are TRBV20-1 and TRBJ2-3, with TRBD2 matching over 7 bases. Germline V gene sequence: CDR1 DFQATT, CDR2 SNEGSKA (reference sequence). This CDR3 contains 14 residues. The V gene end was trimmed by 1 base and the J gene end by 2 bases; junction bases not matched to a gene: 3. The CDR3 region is CSARGLADTDTQYF. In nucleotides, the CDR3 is TGCAGTGCTAGAGGCCTAGCGGACACAGATACGCAGTATTTT.

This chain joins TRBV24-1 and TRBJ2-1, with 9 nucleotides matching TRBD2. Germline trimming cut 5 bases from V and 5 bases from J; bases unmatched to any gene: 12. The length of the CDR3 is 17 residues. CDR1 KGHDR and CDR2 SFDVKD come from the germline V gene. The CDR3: CATSGNAAGGGDNEQFF. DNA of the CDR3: TGTGCCACCAGTGGGAATGCAGCGGGAGGAGGGGACAATGAGCAGTTCTTC.

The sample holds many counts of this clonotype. CDR3 nucleotide sequence: TGTGCCAGCAGTGAACGACTAGGTCTCGATGAGCAGTTCTTC. Translation gives CASSERLGLDEQFF. The rearrangement links TRBV25-1 to TRBJ2-1; maybe TRBD2 (6 bases). The germline CDR1 and CDR2 sequences are MGHDK and SYGVNS. There are 14 residues in the CDR3. V shed 2 bases and J shed 8 bases, with 13 bases lying between them.

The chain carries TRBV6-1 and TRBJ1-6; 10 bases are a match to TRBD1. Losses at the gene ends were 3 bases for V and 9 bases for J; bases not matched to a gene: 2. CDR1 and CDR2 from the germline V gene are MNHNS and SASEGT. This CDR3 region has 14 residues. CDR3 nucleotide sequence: TGTGCCAGCAGTGAGACAGGGGGCGGTTCACCCCTCCACTTT. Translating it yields CASSETGGGSPLHF.

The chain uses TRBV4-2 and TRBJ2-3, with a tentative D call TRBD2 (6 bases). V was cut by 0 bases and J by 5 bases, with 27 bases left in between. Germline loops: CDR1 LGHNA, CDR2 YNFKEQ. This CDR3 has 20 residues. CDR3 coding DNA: TGTGCCAGCAGCCAAGAAGGACTCTGGAGGGCGGGGCTCGGGGAAGATACGCAGTATTTT. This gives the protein CASSQEGLWRAGLGEDTQYF.

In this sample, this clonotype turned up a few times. The CDR3, as DNA: TGTGCCAGCAGCCAACCGGCCGGGACTAGCGGGTCGTCGGTGCAGTTCTTC. Its protein product is CASSQPAGTSGSSVQFF. V is TRBV4-2 and J is TRBJ2-1; TRBD2 agrees at 12 bases. The CDR3 has 17 residues. The J segment lost 12 bases and the V segment lost 2 bases, leaving 14 bases of the junction unmatched. Germline CDR1 reads LGHNA; CDR2 reads YNFKEQ.

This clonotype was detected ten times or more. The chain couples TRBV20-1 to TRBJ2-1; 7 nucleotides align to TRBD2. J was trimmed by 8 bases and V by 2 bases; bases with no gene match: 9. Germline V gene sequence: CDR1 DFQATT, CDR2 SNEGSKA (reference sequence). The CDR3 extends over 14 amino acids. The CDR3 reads CSARRPAAGDEQFF. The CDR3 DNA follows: TGCAGTGCTAGACGCCCAGCGGCGGGAGATGAGCAGTTCTTC.

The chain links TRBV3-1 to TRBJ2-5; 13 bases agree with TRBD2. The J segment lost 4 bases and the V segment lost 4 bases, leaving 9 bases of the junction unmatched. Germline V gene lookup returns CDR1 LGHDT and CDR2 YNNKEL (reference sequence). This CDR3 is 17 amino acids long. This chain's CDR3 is CASSREGGLAGPETQYF. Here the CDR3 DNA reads TGTGCCAGCAGCCGAGAAGGGGGACTAGCGGGACCAGAGACCCAGTACTTC.

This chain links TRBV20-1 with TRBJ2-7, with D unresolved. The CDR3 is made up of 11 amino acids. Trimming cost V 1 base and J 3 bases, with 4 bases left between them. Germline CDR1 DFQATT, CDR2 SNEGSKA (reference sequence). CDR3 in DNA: TGCAGTGCTAGAGGGAACTACGAGCAGTACTTC. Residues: CSARGNYEQYF.